The T cell receptor (beta chain) under discussion was sequenced for a study of blood T cells in healthy people across ages. With a J-beta primer mix and a sample-barcoded 5' primer, a second PCR ran about 7 to 12 cycles. TCRdb recomputed calls from the 5' RACE reads with MiXCR, one row per CDR3 protein. The sample lists 700,000 or so distinct CDR3 sequences; approximately 21% were seen once. This clonotype was counted a few times. The CDR3 is made up of 17 amino acids. CDR1 SGHTA and CDR2 FQGNSA come from the germline V gene. V lost 0 bases, J lost 5 bases, and 12 bases stayed unmatched. Isolation yielded PBMCs, at least 7 million per sample, in every case.

The sequence was collected from a man in his 70s in good health. The material sequenced was blood. J is TRBJ1-2 and V is TRBV7-2, with TRBD1 identical over 7 bases. The CDR3 loop is CASSLAGARGGAYGYTF. The CDR3 nucleotides read TGTGCCAGCAGCTTAGCGGGGGCCAGGGGGGGCGCGTATGGCTACACCTTC.